The source of this T cell receptor (beta chain) is a study of blood T cell repertoires in COVID-19. Study-level information: T cells, B-cell-depleted T cells, or PBMCs supplied cDNA or gDNA.

This clone was observed a single time. The data were produced by immunoSEQ multiplex PCR, yet TCRdb's version contains in-frame clones alone and is incomplete. The repertoire has about 59,000 clones, approximately 80% of them found once; the top ten carry roughly 13%. The ends were cut back, 8 bases at V and 4 bases at J, with 21 bases in the middle. Germline CDR1 MNHNY, CDR2 SVGAGI (reference sequence). This CDR3 contains 15 residues. This TCR derives from an elderly man with acute or convalescent COVID-19. The rearrangement joins TRBV6-6 to TRBJ2-7, with a possible D match to TRBD2 (6 bases). The sequenced material came from peripheral blood. In DNA, the CDR3 is TGTGCCAGCGCTATCGGGGGTAACTCAGGGTACGAGCAGTACTTC. Translation gives CASAIGGNSGYEQYF.